The 23 T cell receptor beta chains below all came from one sample that was sequenced in a study of blood T cell repertoires in COVID-19. TCRdb keeps only in-frame clones here, not all; method: immunoSEQ multiplex PCR. The repertoire holds 290,000 or so clones, around nine tenths seen once, with roughly 3% in the top ten. The sequencing input was PBMCs or T cells enriched from blood (not recorded which). The receptors derive from a woman aged 18 to 35 who had recovered from COVID-19.

The J gene is TRBJ2-7, the V gene TRBV11-3; 8 nucleotides align to TRBD2. This CDR3 is built from 16 residues. Trimming removed 5 bases from V and 0 bases from J; junction bases left unmatched: 9. Germline CDR1 and CDR2: SGHNT and YENEEA. The CDR3 loop reads CASSLRGGLTSYEQYF. CDR3 sequence (DNA): TGTGCCAGCAGCCTCCGGGGGGGCTTAACCTCCTACGAGCAGTACTTC.

DNA for the CDR3: TGCGCCAGCAGCTTGGTCGGTAATCGGTTATGGTCTTCTGGAGAGACCCAGTACTTC. Its protein product is CASSLVGNRLWSSGETQYF. The chain has TRBV5-1 and TRBJ2-5, with unresolved D. Germline V gene data show CDR1 as SGHRS and CDR2 as YFSETQ. The CDR3 runs to 19 residues. Trimming removed 0 bases at V and 4 bases at J, with 25 bases between. The complete variable domain, with remaining parts taken from reference TRBV5-1 and TRBJ2-5, reads KAGVTQTPRYLIKTRGQQVTLSCSPISGHRSVSWYQQTPGQGLQFLFEYFSETQRNKGNFPGRFSGRQFSNSRSEMNVSTLELGDSALYLCASSLVGNRLWSSGETQYFGPGTRLLVL.

CDR3 in amino acids: CASSLTGTGNSPLHF. CDR3 coding DNA: TGCGCCAGCAGCCTAACCGGGACTGGCAATTCACCCCTCCACTTT. The chain uses TRBV4-1 and TRBJ1-6; D is possibly TRBD1 (5 bases). V lost 4 bases and J 7 bases, leaving 14 bases between the germline ends. Germline CDR1 reads MGHRA; CDR2 reads YSYEKL. This CDR3 is built from 15 residues.

V is TRBV7-2 and J is TRBJ2-7; 7 bases are a match to TRBD2. CDR3 length: 15 amino acids. The germline gives CDR1 SGHTA, CDR2 FQGNSA. Trimming cost V 1 base and J 2 bases; bases outside gene matches: 5. The CDR3 sequence is CASSLVRGVTYEQYF. In nucleotides, the CDR3 is TGTGCCAGCAGCTTAGTACGGGGGGTCACCTACGAGCAGTACTTC.

J is TRBJ2-3 and V is TRBV18, with no clear D. Germline V gives CDR1 KGHSH, CDR2 LQKENI. V was shortened by 3 bases and J by 1 base, with 8 bases between the two germline ends. The CDR3 has 14 amino acids. The CDR3 is CASSPQERTDTQYF. CDR3 in DNA: TGTGCCAGCTCACCCCAGGAACGCACAGATACGCAGTATTTT.

Note on this clone: One end of the junction varies from germline; a read error may be responsible. This rearrangement joins TRBV27 to TRBJ2-1; TRBD2 is a possible D gene (6 bases). CDR3 length equals 15 residues. Germline assignment: CDR1 MNHEY and CDR2 SMNVEV (reference sequence). This chain's CDR3 is CASSLSSGTRNEQFF. CDR3 DNA: TGTGCCAGCAGTCTATCCTCGGGGACTCGAAATGAGCAGTTCTTC.

This sequence joins TRBV7-9 and TRBJ1-1; TRBD1 agrees at 7 bases. This CDR3 contains 16 residues. The V and J ends lost 5 bases and 0 bases, in that order; junction bases with no gene match: 9. Germline V lookup: CDR1 SEHNR, CDR2 FQNEAQ (reference sequence). CDR3 in DNA: TGTGCCAGCAGCCCTGGGACAGATCTAATGAACACTGAAGCTTTCTTT. It codes for CASSPGTDLMNTEAFF.

V usage is TRBV7-9 and J usage is TRBJ2-3; no clear D. The CDR3 totals 14 residues. Per the germline V gene, CDR1 is SEHNR and CDR2 is FQNEAQ (reference sequence). Trimming removed 3 bases from V and 0 bases from J, with 7 bases in between. The CDR3 sequence: CASSLGSSTDTQYF. The CDR3 coding sequence is TGTGCCAGCAGCTTGGGCAGCAGCACAGATACGCAGTATTTT.

The V gene is TRBV4-1, the J gene TRBJ2-1; no clear D gene. Trimming pared 1 base from V and 0 bases from J, leaving 10 bases between. CDR1 MGHRA and CDR2 YSYEKL come from the germline V gene. The CDR3 runs to 16 residues. The chain's CDR3 is CASSQAGRSSYNEQFF. In nucleotides, the CDR3 is TGCGCCAGCAGCCAAGCGGGTCGAAGCTCCTACAATGAGCAGTTCTTC.

The chain uses TRBV12-3 or TRBV12-4 and TRBJ1-5, with TRBD1 identical over 8 bases. CDR3 length: 13 residues. J was trimmed by 2 bases and V by 6 bases; bases with no gene match: 0. CDR3 loop: CASRQGGNQPQHF. The CDR3 coding sequence is TGTGCCAGCAGACAGGGGGGCAATCAGCCCCAGCATTTT.

About this clone itself: At one end the junction does not follow the germline gene, possibly because of a read error. The V and J genes are TRBV5-1 and TRBJ2-7, with 7 bases identical to TRBD2. This CDR3 is built from 13 residues. Germline assignment: CDR1 SGHRS and CDR2 YFSETQ. CDR3 DNA sequence: TGCGCCAGCCGCTTAGCGGGCTCCTACGAGCAGTACTTC. It encodes CASRLAGSYEQYF.

This rearrangement joins TRBV6-1 to TRBJ2-2, with 9 bases fitting TRBD2. The CDR3 consists of 16 residues. The V and J ends lost 7 bases and 2 bases, in that order; junction bases with no gene match: 8. Germline-derived CDR1 and CDR2 are MNHNS and SASEGT. CDR3: CASTKALAGNTGELFF. In DNA form, the CDR3 reads TGTGCCAGCACTAAAGCCCTAGCGGGAAACACCGGGGAGCTGTTTTTT.

The chain couples TRBV19 to TRBJ2-1; 9 bases fit TRBD2. CDR1 LNHDA and CDR2 SQIVND come from the germline V gene (reference sequence). Trimming took 2 bases from V and 13 from J; bases not matched to a gene: 3. The CDR3 consists of 12 residues. The CDR3 region is CASSILAGSQFF. As DNA, the CDR3 is TGTGCCAGTAGTATACTAGCGGGAAGTCAGTTCTTC.

This rearrangement joins TRBV27 to TRBJ2-5; TRBD2 is a possible D gene (5 bases). Trimming took off 2 bases at V and 4 bases at J, with 8 bases between the two ends. Germline V gives CDR1 MNHEY, CDR2 SMNVEV (reference sequence). This CDR3 region has 13 residues. CDR3 protein: CASSLGSAETQYF. CDR3 in DNA: TGTGCCAGCAGTTTAGGGAGTGCAGAGACCCAGTACTTC.

The rearrangement uses TRBV3-1 (or the pseudogene TRBV3-2) and TRBJ2-3; 7 bases fit TRBD2. The CDR3 totals 18 residues. Trimming cost V 1 base and J 2 bases; bases outside gene matches: 12. In germline, CDR1 is LGHDT, CDR2 YNNKEL (reference sequence). The CDR3: CASSQGLRWAGDTDTQYF. CDR3 in DNA: TGTGCCAGCAGCCAAGGCCTTCGGTGGGCGGGGGACACAGATACGCAGTATTTT.

This clone was seen many times. This chain connects TRBV5-7 to TRBJ2-4; TRBD1 agrees at 9 bases. TRBV5-7 carries the ORF label, with uncertain function. The CDR3 loop spans 14 amino acids. CDR3 sequence (DNA): TGTGTATCGACAGGGGGACTAGCCAAAAACATTCAGTACTTC. It specifies CVSTGGLAKNIQYF.

The chain joins TRBV9 to TRBJ2-3; 8 positions agree with TRBD2. This CDR3 is 15 amino acids long. Germline CDR1 and CDR2: SGDLS and YYNGEE. V lost 0 bases to trimming and J lost 2 bases; unmatched junction nucleotides: 2. DNA of the CDR3: TGTGCCAGCAGCGTAGCAGCGGGGGCCACAGATACGCAGTATTTT. Its protein product is CASSVAAGATDTQYF.

The J gene is TRBJ1-5, the V gene TRBV2; D is possibly TRBD1 (5 bases). The CDR3 length is 13 residues. CDR1 and CDR2 (germline): SNHLY, FYNNEI. With 6 bases removed from V and 5 bases from J, the gap between germline ends came to 11 bases. CDR3 nucleotide sequence: TGTGCCAGCAGCGGGACTTCCGATCAGCCCCAGCATTTT. Its protein is CASSGTSDQPQHF. Looking up the rest from reference TRBV2 and TRBJ1-5 gives the full variable domain: EPEVTQTPSHQVTQMGQEVILRCVPISNHLYFYWYRQILGQKVEFLVSFYNNEISEKSEIFDDQFSVERPDGSNFTLKIRSTKLEDSAMYFCASSGTSDQPQHFGDGTRLSIL.

The rearrangement uses TRBV24-1 and TRBJ2-1; 11 nucleotides line up with TRBD2. J gave up 4 bases and V 3 bases, and 10 bases lay outside the gene matches. The CDR3 loop spans 18 amino acids. CDR1 and CDR2 (germline): KGHDR, SFDVKD. The CDR3 is CATSDHRLAGGLYNEQFF. The DNA for the CDR3 is TGTGCCACCAGTGATCATAGATTAGCGGGGGGGCTATACAATGAGCAGTTCTTC.

Only a few counts were recorded for this clone. V usage is TRBV19 and J usage is TRBJ1-2; TRBD1 is a possible D gene (5 bases). V was pared by 10 bases and J by 5 bases, with 14 bases between. There are 12 residues in the CDR3. CDR1 is LNHDA, CDR2 SQIVND, per germline (reference sequence). CDR3 sequence (DNA): TGTGCCACCTGGACGGGGACTTATGGCTACACCTTC. It codes for CATWTGTYGYTF.

This chain joins TRBV5-1 and TRBJ1-3; D might be TRBD1 (5 bases). There are 16 residues in the CDR3. V dropped 4 bases and J dropped 2 bases, with 16 bases sitting between them. Germline V gene data show CDR1 as SGHRS and CDR2 as YFSETQ. The CDR3 protein is CASSTMDGAAGNTIYF. The CDR3 bases are TGCGCCAGCAGCACCATGGATGGGGCGGCTGGAAACACCATATATTTT. The complete variable domain, with remaining parts taken from reference TRBV5-1 and TRBJ1-3, reads KAGVTQTPRYLIKTRGQQVTLSCSPISGHRSVSWYQQTPGQGLQFLFEYFSETQRNKGNFPGRFSGRQFSNSRSEMNVSTLELGDSALYLCASSTMDGAAGNTIYFGEGSWLTVV.

J is TRBJ1-5 and V is TRBV19; 11 nucleotides match TRBD1. CDR3 length equals 18 residues. V shed 3 bases and J 6 bases; nucleotides not matched to a gene: 13. The V gene's germline CDR1 is LNHDA and CDR2 SQIVND (reference sequence). The CDR3 spells CASSIFFEGQGAIQPQHF. DNA for the CDR3: TGTGCCAGTAGTATTTTCTTCGAAGGACAGGGGGCGATTCAGCCCCAGCATTTT.

This clone was observed many times. The chain is built from TRBV5-1 and TRBJ2-7, with a tentative D call TRBD1 (6 bases). V lost 1 base and J lost 4, with 18 bases in between. The CDR3 loop spans 16 amino acids. Germline V gene lookup returns CDR1 SGHRS and CDR2 YFSETQ. CDR3 protein: CASSLSGPGVSYEQYF. CDR3 coding DNA: TGCGCCAGCAGCTTGTCAGGGCCAGGGGTCTCGTACGAGCAGTACTTC.